The clone carrying this TCR beta chain was found a few times. The data were obtained in a study of blood T cell repertoires in COVID-19. The wider study: COVID-19 samples, acute and convalescent, were from the United States, Italy and Spain. The analysed material was cDNA or gDNA that came from T cells, B-cell-depleted T cells, or PBMCs.

Original processing notes: Reference gene primer amplification yielded estimated nucleated cell counts. Method: immunoSEQ multiplex PCR; TCRdb's copy keeps in-frame clones and lacks some. V, J and clone size are those of that table, while D and trimming were read from the DNA. The repertoire holds approximately 160,000 clones, with approximately 80% as singletons. There are 14 residues in the CDR3. Trimming removed 1 base at V and 7 bases at J, with 10 bases between. The germline V gene has CDR1 MNHEY and CDR2 SMNVEV (reference sequence). The chain couples TRBV27 to TRBJ2-2; a weak D match, TRBD1 (6 bases). This TCR came from a man aged 60 to 75 with acute or convalescent COVID-19. Sequenced sample: peripheral blood. CDR3 DNA sequence: TGTGCCAGCAGTTTATTGGGGGCGGGCGGGGAGCTGTTTTTT. The encoded protein is CASSLLGAGGELFF.